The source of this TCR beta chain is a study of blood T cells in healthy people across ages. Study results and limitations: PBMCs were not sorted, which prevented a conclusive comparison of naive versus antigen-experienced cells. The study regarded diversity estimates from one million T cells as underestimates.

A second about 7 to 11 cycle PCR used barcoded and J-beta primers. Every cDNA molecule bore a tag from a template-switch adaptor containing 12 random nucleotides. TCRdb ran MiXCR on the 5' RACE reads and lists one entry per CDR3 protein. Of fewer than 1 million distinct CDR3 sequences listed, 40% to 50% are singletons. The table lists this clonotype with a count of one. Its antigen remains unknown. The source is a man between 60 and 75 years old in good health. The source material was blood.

The CDR3: CASSPKGQPQHF. Written as DNA, the CDR3 is TGTGCCAGCAGCCCTAAGGGACAGCCCCAGCATTTT. The chain recombines TRBV7-8 with TRBJ1-5; D is ambiguous. Germline loops: CDR1 SGHVS, CDR2 FQNEAQ. The CDR3 is 12 residues long. V was pared by 5 bases and J by 7 bases, with 9 bases between.